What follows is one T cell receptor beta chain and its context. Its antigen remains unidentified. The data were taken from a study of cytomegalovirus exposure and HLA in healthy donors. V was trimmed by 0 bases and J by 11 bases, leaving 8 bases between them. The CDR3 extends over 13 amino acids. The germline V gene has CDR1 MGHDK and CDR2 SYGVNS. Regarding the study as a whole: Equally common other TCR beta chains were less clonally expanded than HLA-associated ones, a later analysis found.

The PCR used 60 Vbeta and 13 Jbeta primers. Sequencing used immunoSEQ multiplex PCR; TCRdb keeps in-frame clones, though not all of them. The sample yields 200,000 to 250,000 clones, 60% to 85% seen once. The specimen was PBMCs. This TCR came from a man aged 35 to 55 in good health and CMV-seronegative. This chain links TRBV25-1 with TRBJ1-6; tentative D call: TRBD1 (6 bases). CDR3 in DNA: TGTGCCAGCAGTGAATATTCAGGGGCACCCCTCCACTTT. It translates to CASSEYSGAPLHF.